The clone carrying this T cell receptor (beta chain) was observed many times. The target antigen is unknown. These data originate in a study of response to subunit inactivated influenza vaccine. The study, taken as a whole, reports: It was the authors' suggestion that each seasonal influenza vaccination recruits few new T cells.

TCRdb redid the calling of the RT-PCR reads with MiXCR, one entry per CDR3 protein. The sample carries over 450,000 distinct CDR3 sequences, roughly 13% recorded once. This clonotype was obtained from a man aged 45 to 65 who received an inactivated influenza vaccine. The sequences come from PBMCs from blood, collected roughly 46 days after vaccination.

CDR3 loop: CASSLGGQETSYF. In DNA form, the CDR3 reads TGCGCCAGCAGCTTGGGGGGACAGGAGACATCGTACTTC. The chain uses TRBV5-1 and TRBJ2-7; 8 nucleotides align to TRBD1. The germline V gene encodes CDR1 SGHRS and CDR2 YFSETQ. V gave up 0 bases and J gave up 12 bases; unmatched junction bases: 8. This CDR3 has 13 residues.